The clone carrying this TCR beta chain has only a few counts. Its antigen is unidentified. This sample was included in a study of response to subunit inactivated influenza vaccine. Trimming took 0 bases from V and 1 from J, leaving 7 bases between them. The CDR3 is 14 amino acids. Germline V gene data show CDR1 as SGDLS and CDR2 as YYNGEE. TCRdb fed the RT-PCR reads into MiXCR, producing one record per CDR3 protein. The repertoire holds hundreds of thousands of distinct CDR3 sequences, with less than 20% as singletons. Broader study findings: A suggestion made by the authors is that each seasonal influenza vaccination recruits few new T cells.

The sequenced sample was PBMCs from blood, obtained 12 days after vaccination. This chain connects TRBV9 to TRBJ1-1, with D possibly being TRBD1 (6 bases). The TCR originated in a man aged 50 to 60 who received an inactivated influenza vaccine. Here the CDR3 reads CASSVAGQNTEAFF. The DNA of the CDR3 is TGTGCCAGCAGCGTAGCGGGACAGAACACTGAAGCTTTCTTT.